A selection of T cell receptor beta chains follows, all from one sample in a study of blood T cell repertoires in COVID-19. Produced via immunoSEQ multiplex PCR; TCRdb's table is partial and in-frame only. The repertoire consists of 250,000 to 300,000 clones, with over 75% occurring once and the leading ten covering around 1%. Sequencing input: PBMCs or T cells enriched from blood (not recorded which). These receptors originate from a woman under 40 who had recovered from COVID-19. The CDR3 runs from the conserved cysteine through the conserved F or W. D genes are given only for firm matches. Clone size is given for some rows only: seen once, a few or many times, or a class if the clone is expanded.

j_gene: TRBJ2-7
abundance: -
d_gene: -
v_gene: TRBV7-9
CDR3nt: TGTGCCAGCAGTTCTAACCAGGGTCTGTCGCCCTACGAGCAGTACTTC
CDR3aa: CASSSNQGLSPYEQYF

j_gene: TRBJ1-1
abundance: few
d_gene: TRBD1
v_gene: TRBV7-6
CDR3nt: TGTGCCAGCAGCCGTTGGACAGGGAACACTGAAGCTTTCTTT
CDR3aa: CASSRWTGNTEAFF

j_gene: TRBJ2-2
abundance: few
d_gene: TRBD1
v_gene: TRBV5-4
CDR3nt: TGTGCCAGCAGGTGGACAGGGGCCGGGGAGCTGTTTTTT
CDR3aa: CASRWTGAGELFF

j_gene: TRBJ2-1
abundance: few
d_gene: -
v_gene: TRBV7-3
CDR3nt: TGTGCCAGCAGCTTAGTGGTGGGCCTATACAATGAGCAGTTCTTC
CDR3aa: CASSLVVGLYNEQFF

j_gene: TRBJ2-2
abundance: -
d_gene: TRBD2
v_gene: TRBV6-1
CDR3nt: TGTGCCAGCAGTGAAGGATTGCGGGAGTGGGCCGGGGAGCTGTTTTTT
CDR3aa: CASSEGLREWAGELFF

j_gene: TRBJ2-5
abundance: -
d_gene: TRBD2
v_gene: TRBV14
CDR3nt: TGTGCCAGCAGCCAAGTGGGGGGGACGAGAGAGACCCAGTACTTC
CDR3aa: CASSQVGGTRETQYF

j_gene: TRBJ2-3
abundance: -
d_gene: -
v_gene: TRBV5-1
CDR3nt: TGCGCCAGCAGCCCCCCCAGGGCAGGTAGCACAGATACGCAGTATTTT
CDR3aa: CASSPPRAGSTDTQYF

j_gene: TRBJ2-1
abundance: -
d_gene: TRBD2
v_gene: TRBV10-3
CDR3nt: TGTGCCATCAGTGAGTCTAGCGGGGGTTACAATGAGCAGTTCTTC
CDR3aa: CAISESSGGYNEQFF

j_gene: TRBJ2-5
abundance: few
d_gene: TRBD1
v_gene: TRBV6-5
CDR3nt: TGTGCCAGCAGCTACCGGACAGGGGGCCAAGAGACCCAGTACTTC
CDR3aa: CASSYRTGGQETQYF

j_gene: TRBJ1-2
abundance: -
d_gene: TRBD1
v_gene: TRBV6-2/TRBV6-3
CDR3nt: TGTGCCAGCAGTTACTCGATGTCAGGGGGTCGTAGAATTTATGGCTACACCTTC
CDR3aa: CASSYSMSGGRRIYGYTF

j_gene: TRBJ1-1
abundance: -
d_gene: TRBD1
v_gene: TRBV19
CDR3nt: TGTGCCAGTACGGGAGGACAGGGTAGGGGAAACACTGAAGCTTTCTTT
CDR3aa: CASTGGQGRGNTEAFF

j_gene: TRBJ1-4
abundance: -
d_gene: -
v_gene: TRBV7-9
CDR3nt: TGTGCCAGCAGCTTAGTGCCACAGGGTTTGGATGAAAAACTGTTTTTT
CDR3aa: CASSLVPQGLDEKLFF

j_gene: TRBJ1-1
abundance: -
d_gene: -
v_gene: TRBV7-2
CDR3nt: TGTGCCGAGGCGGGGAACACTGAAGCTTTCTTT
CDR3aa: CAEAGNTEAFF

j_gene: TRBJ1-2
abundance: -
d_gene: TRBD1
v_gene: TRBV12-5
CDR3nt: TGTGCTAGTGGCCTTCCCGGGACAGTCGATGGCTACACCTTC
CDR3aa: CASGLPGTVDGYTF

j_gene: TRBJ1-6
abundance: -
d_gene: -
v_gene: TRBV10-3
CDR3nt: TGTGCCATCGGCAACATAAGCTCCTATAATTCACCCCTCCACTTT
CDR3aa: CAIGNISSYNSPLHF

j_gene: TRBJ2-7
abundance: -
d_gene: TRBD1
v_gene: TRBV7-8
CDR3nt: TGTGCCAGCAGCCTAGGGACAGGCTACGAGCAGTACTTC
CDR3aa: CASSLGTGYEQYF

j_gene: TRBJ2-1
abundance: -
d_gene: -
v_gene: TRBV27
CDR3nt: TGTGCCAGCCCCCAGTTGGGGACACTCTCCTACAATGAGCAGTTCTTC
CDR3aa: CASPQLGTLSYNEQFF

j_gene: TRBJ1-2
abundance: -
d_gene: -
v_gene: TRBV4-2
CDR3nt: TGTGCCAGCAGCATCGGGATTACAGCTTCGGATGGCTACACCTTC
CDR3aa: CASSIGITASDGYTF

j_gene: TRBJ1-5
abundance: few
d_gene: -
v_gene: TRBV28
CDR3nt: TGTGCCAGCAGTTCAGTCCCTTGGGCTGCAATACAGCCCCAGCATTTT
CDR3aa: CASSSVPWAAIQPQHF

j_gene: TRBJ1-1
abundance: once
d_gene: TRBD1
v_gene: TRBV6-2/TRBV6-3
CDR3nt: TGTGCCAGCAGTTACTCCCGGGACAGGGTTTTAAACACTGAAGCTTTCTTT
CDR3aa: CASSYSRDRVLNTEAFF

j_gene: TRBJ2-1
abundance: -
d_gene: -
v_gene: TRBV28
CDR3nt: TGTGCCAGCAGTTTACCAAGATTTGAAGCGGACTACTCCTACAATGAGCAGTTCTTC
CDR3aa: CASSLPRFEADYSYNEQFF

j_gene: TRBJ2-3
abundance: -
d_gene: TRBD2
v_gene: TRBV4-1
CDR3nt: TGCGCCAGCAGCCGAGGACTAGGTACTAGCACAGATACGCAGTATTTT
CDR3aa: CASSRGLGTSTDTQYF

j_gene: TRBJ1-1
abundance: -
d_gene: TRBD1
v_gene: TRBV5-1
CDR3nt: TGCGCCAGCAAGGGACAGGAGGGCACTGAAGCTTTCTTT
CDR3aa: CASKGQEGTEAFF

j_gene: TRBJ1-2
abundance: -
d_gene: -
v_gene: TRBV28
CDR3nt: TGTGCCAGCAGTCCAACTAGGGTTTTGTCCTATGGCTACACCTTC
CDR3aa: CASSPTRVLSYGYTF

j_gene: TRBJ1-1
abundance: -
d_gene: TRBD1
v_gene: TRBV7-9
CDR3nt: TGTGCCAGCAGCTCCCAGGGGGCTGTGAACACTGAAGCTTTCTTT
CDR3aa: CASSSQGAVNTEAFF

j_gene: TRBJ1-5
abundance: -
d_gene: TRBD1
v_gene: TRBV7-2
CDR3nt: TGTGCCAGCAAAATCGGGACAGAGAGGAATCAGCCCCAGCATTTT
CDR3aa: CASKIGTERNQPQHF

j_gene: TRBJ2-4
abundance: -
d_gene: -
v_gene: TRBV15
CDR3nt: TGTGCCACCAGCAGAGATGGTTGGGACACAGATTTCCTAGCCAAAAACATTCAGTACTTC
CDR3aa: CATSRDGWDTDFLAKNIQYF

j_gene: TRBJ2-2
abundance: -
d_gene: TRBD2
v_gene: TRBV19
CDR3nt: TGTGCCAGTAGATCGGGAGGTAGCGGGGGATATACCGGGGAGCTGTTTTTT
CDR3aa: CASRSGGSGGYTGELFF

j_gene: TRBJ2-1
abundance: -
d_gene: -
v_gene: TRBV5-1
CDR3nt: TGCGCCAGCAGCTTGGTTAGCGGGACAGACTACAATGAGCAGTTCTTC
CDR3aa: CASSLVSGTDYNEQFF

j_gene: TRBJ2-2
abundance: once
d_gene: -
v_gene: TRBV5-4
CDR3nt: TGTGCCAGCAGTCCAGGGGCGAACACCGGGGAGCTGTTTTTT
CDR3aa: CASSPGANTGELFF

j_gene: TRBJ1-3
abundance: -
d_gene: TRBD1
v_gene: TRBV18
CDR3nt: TGTGCCAGCTCACAGGGACAGGCGGGAAACACCATATATTTT
CDR3aa: CASSQGQAGNTIYF

j_gene: TRBJ1-1
abundance: -
d_gene: TRBD1
v_gene: TRBV27
CDR3nt: TGTGCCAGCAGCCGGGACAGCGTTACTTTGGGGTCTGAAGCTTTCTTT
CDR3aa: CASSRDSVTLGSEAFF

j_gene: TRBJ2-7
abundance: -
d_gene: -
v_gene: TRBV28
CDR3nt: TGTGCCAGCAGTTTCTCACAGGGGAGGTTTGAGCAGTACTTC
CDR3aa: CASSFSQGRFEQYF

j_gene: TRBJ2-3
abundance: -
d_gene: -
v_gene: TRBV24-1
CDR3nt: TGTGCCACCAGCCCCGCGAGGCAGCCTCTCACAGATACGCAGTATTTT
CDR3aa: CATSPARQPLTDTQYF

j_gene: TRBJ1-2
abundance: -
d_gene: -
v_gene: TRBV5-1
CDR3nt: TGCGCCAGCAGCTTATGGGGCCGGTATGGCTACACCTTC
CDR3aa: CASSLWGRYGYTF

j_gene: TRBJ1-3
abundance: few
d_gene: -
v_gene: TRBV11-3
CDR3nt: TGTGCCAGCAGCTTAGAGGGCAGGTCCGTGTTCGGAAACACCATATATTTT
CDR3aa: CASSLEGRSVFGNTIYF

j_gene: TRBJ2-2
abundance: -
d_gene: TRBD1
v_gene: TRBV19
CDR3nt: TGTGCCAGTCAGAGGGGGACAGGCAGGATCACCGGGGAGCTGTTTTTT
CDR3aa: CASQRGTGRITGELFF

j_gene: TRBJ2-7
abundance: -
d_gene: TRBD1
v_gene: TRBV6-5
CDR3nt: TGTGCCAGCAGTTGGACAGGCGATCTGGGGTACGAGCAGTACTTC
CDR3aa: CASSWTGDLGYEQYF

j_gene: TRBJ2-1
abundance: -
d_gene: -
v_gene: TRBV18
CDR3nt: TGTGCCAGCTCACCAGGAGAGACCAATGAGCAGTTCTTC
CDR3aa: CASSPGETNEQFF

j_gene: TRBJ2-7
abundance: once
d_gene: TRBD2
v_gene: TRBV10-3
CDR3nt: TGTGCCATCAGCGCTGTTAGGACTAGCGCTTACGAGCAGTACTTC
CDR3aa: CAISAVRTSAYEQYF

j_gene: TRBJ2-7
abundance: -
d_gene: -
v_gene: TRBV21-1
CDR3nt: TGTGCCAGCAGCAAGGACAGACAGGCCCCTGGGTGGGAGCAGTACTTC
CDR3aa: CASSKDRQAPGWEQYF

j_gene: TRBJ1-1
abundance: -
d_gene: -
v_gene: TRBV9
CDR3nt: TGTGCCAGCAGCGTAGGAGACACCCGCTCTGAAGCTTTCTTT
CDR3aa: CASSVGDTRSEAFF

j_gene: TRBJ1-1
abundance: -
d_gene: TRBD1
v_gene: TRBV7-8
CDR3nt: TGTGCCAGCAGCCGGACAGGGGGCTGGAACACTGAAGCTTTCTTT
CDR3aa: CASSRTGGWNTEAFF

j_gene: TRBJ1-1
abundance: -
d_gene: TRBD1
v_gene: TRBV5-1
CDR3nt: TGCGCCAGCAGCTTGCCCTGGGACAGTGAAGCTTTCTTT
CDR3aa: CASSLPWDSEAFF

j_gene: TRBJ1-6
abundance: -
d_gene: TRBD1
v_gene: TRBV27
CDR3nt: TGTGCCAGCAGTTCCAGGGGGCCGAATTCACCCCTCCACTTT
CDR3aa: CASSSRGPNSPLHF

j_gene: TRBJ2-2
abundance: -
d_gene: -
v_gene: TRBV5-1
CDR3nt: TGCGCCAGCACGGGGGGCGCGGGCGGGGAGCTGTTTTTT
CDR3aa: CASTGGAGGELFF